This T cell receptor (beta chain) was sequenced for a study of blood T cell repertoires in COVID-19. Study context: Collection of acute and convalescent COVID-19 samples took place in the United States, Italy and Spain. T cells, B-cell-depleted T cells, or PBMCs supplied cDNA or gDNA.

Seattle patient enrollment occurred during active infection, with longitudinal follow-up thereafter. Authors' processing steps: Amplification of reference gene primers provided the estimated nucleated cell counts. The assay was immunoSEQ multiplex PCR, and TCRdb's table has in-frame clones only and misses some. V and J calls and clone size are copied from that table; D and trimming were computed from the DNA. The table has almost 300,000 clones, roughly 91% seen once. CDR1 and CDR2 from the germline V gene are DFQATT and SNEGSKA (reference sequence). Trimming cost V 3 bases and J 5 bases, with 13 bases left between them. This CDR3 contains 14 residues.

Sequenced material: peripheral blood. This chain links TRBV20-1 with TRBJ2-2; TRBD1 might be the D (5 bases). The origin of this receptor is a woman aged 25-40 years with COVID-19, enrolled during active disease. The CDR3 sequence: CSASSQGRTGELFF. The CDR3 DNA sequence: TGCAGTGCTAGTTCTCAGGGTAGGACCGGGGAGCTGTTTTTT.